The present T cell receptor beta chain was sequenced within a study of cytomegalovirus exposure and HLA in healthy donors. Study-level background: Per a later analysis, the approximately 600 first-cohort and 120 or so validation repertoires shared one platform. Findings and limits, study-wide: CMV antigen specificity was confirmed in vitro for three CMV-associated chains.

TCRdb keeps only in-frame clones here, not all; method: immunoSEQ multiplex PCR. Among some 60,000 clones listed, more than 90% were seen once. From the roughly 120-subject validation cohort, which was separate from the roughly 670-subject first cohort, the donors were drawn. Trimming left V 10 bases short and J 1 base short, with 7 bases between. Germline-derived CDR1 and CDR2 are SNHLY and FYNNEI. This CDR3 is 12 amino acids long. In regard to this clone: The target antigen is unknown.

This TCR was sampled from a man aged 18 to 35 in good health and CMV-seronegative. The chain has TRBV2 and TRBJ1-4; D is ambiguous. Sequenced sample: PBMCs. The CDR3: CATGITNEKLFF. CDR3 coding DNA: TGTGCCACCGGGATAACTAATGAAAAACTGTTTTTT.